This T cell receptor (beta chain) was sequenced during a study of shared clonotypes between healthy human individuals. The length of the CDR3 is 16 residues. Trimming took off 1 base at V and 4 bases at J, with 17 bases between the two ends. CDR1 and CDR2 from the germline V gene are SGDLS and YYNGEE. Data came from immunoSEQ multiplex PCR; TCRdb stores just in-frame clones and leaves some out. The sample contains a few million clones, about 92% of which appear only once. The rearrangement uses TRBV9 and TRBJ1-2; D uncertain. Sequencing used naive CD4+ T cells sorted from blood. The subset was: CD45RA+ positively selected. This TCR came from a man aged 18 to 35 in good health. The CDR3 is CASSVSAAVNSYGYTF. The CDR3 region has the DNA TGTGCCAGCAGCGTATCAGCAGCGGTAAATAGCTATGGCTACACCTTC.